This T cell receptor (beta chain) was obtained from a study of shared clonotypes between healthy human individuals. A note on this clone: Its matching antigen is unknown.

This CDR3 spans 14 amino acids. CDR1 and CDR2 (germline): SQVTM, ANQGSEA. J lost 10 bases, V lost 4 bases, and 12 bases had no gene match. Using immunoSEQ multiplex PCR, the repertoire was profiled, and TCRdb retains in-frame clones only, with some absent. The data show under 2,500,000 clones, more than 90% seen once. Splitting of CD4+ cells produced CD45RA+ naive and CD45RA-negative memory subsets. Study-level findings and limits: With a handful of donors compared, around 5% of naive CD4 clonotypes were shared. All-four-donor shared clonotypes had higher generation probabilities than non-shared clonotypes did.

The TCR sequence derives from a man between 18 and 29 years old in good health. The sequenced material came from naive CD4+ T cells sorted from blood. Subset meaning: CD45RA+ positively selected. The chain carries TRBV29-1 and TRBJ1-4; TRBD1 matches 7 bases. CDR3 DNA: TGCAGCGTTGGGCAGGGGGGGGACGTCGGAAAACTGTTTTTT. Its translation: CSVGQGGDVGKLFF.